The present T cell receptor beta chain was sequenced within a study of T cells in Graves' hyperthyroidism and ophthalmopathy. Overall study results and limits: Expanded thyroid clonotypes (above 0.001) were mostly also found in blood.

Exclusion of a patient resulted from uncontrolled infection, other autoimmune disease, pregnancy or lactation. PBMCs stemmed from 8.5 to 10 ml fresh peripheral blood. There were TCR beta CDR3 regions amplified from RNA transcripts. First-round RT-PCR targeting the TCR CDR3 was performed with the HTBI primer set. TCRdb ran MiXCR on the multiplex PCR reads and lists one entry per CDR3 protein. The sample lists about 400,000 distinct CDR3 sequences; 14% to 15% were seen once. This clonotype was picked up a small number of times. Its specificity is unknown. This sequence was found in a woman aged 30 to 39 with Graves' hyperthyroidism. The specimen was blood.

The CDR3, as DNA: TGTGCCAGCAGTTCCGACAGGGACGCAGATACGCAGTATTTT. Encoded protein: CASSSDRDADTQYF. The genes are TRBV28 and TRBJ2-3; 7 positions match TRBD1. With V trimmed by 4 bases and J by 4 bases, 5 bases remained unmatched. Germline assignment: CDR1 MDHEN and CDR2 SYDVKM. This CDR3 has 14 amino acids.